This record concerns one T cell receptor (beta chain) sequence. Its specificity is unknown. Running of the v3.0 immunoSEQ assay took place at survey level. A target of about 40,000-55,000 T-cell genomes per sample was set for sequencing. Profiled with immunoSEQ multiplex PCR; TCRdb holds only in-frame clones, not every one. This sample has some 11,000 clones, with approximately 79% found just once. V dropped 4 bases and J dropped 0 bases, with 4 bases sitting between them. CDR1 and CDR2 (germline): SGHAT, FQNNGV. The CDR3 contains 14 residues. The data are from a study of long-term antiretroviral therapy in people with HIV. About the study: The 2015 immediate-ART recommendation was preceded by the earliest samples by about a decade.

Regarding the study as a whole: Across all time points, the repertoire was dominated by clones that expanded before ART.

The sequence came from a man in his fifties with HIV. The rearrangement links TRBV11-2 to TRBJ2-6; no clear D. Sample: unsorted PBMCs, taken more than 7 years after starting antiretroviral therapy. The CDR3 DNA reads TGTGCCAGCAGCTCCGGCTCTGGGGCCAACGTCCTGACTTTC. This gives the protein CASSSGSGANVLTF.